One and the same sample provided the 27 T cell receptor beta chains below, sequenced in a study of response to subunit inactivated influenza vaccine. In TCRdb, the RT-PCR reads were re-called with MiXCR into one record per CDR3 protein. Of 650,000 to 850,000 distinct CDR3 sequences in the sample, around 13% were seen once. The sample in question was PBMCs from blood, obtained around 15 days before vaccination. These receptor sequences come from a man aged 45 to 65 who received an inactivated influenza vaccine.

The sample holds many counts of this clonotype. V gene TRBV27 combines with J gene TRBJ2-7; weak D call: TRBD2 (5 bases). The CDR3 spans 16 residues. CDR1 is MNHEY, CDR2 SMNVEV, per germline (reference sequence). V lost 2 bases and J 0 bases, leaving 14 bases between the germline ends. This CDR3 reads CASSLSGLTPSYEQYF. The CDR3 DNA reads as TGTGCCAGCAGTTTAAGTGGACTGACACCCTCCTACGAGCAGTACTTC.

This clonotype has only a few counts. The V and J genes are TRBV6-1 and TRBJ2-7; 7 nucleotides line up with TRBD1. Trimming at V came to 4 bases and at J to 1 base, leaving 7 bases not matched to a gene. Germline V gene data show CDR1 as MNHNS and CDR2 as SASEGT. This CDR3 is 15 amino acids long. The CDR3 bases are TGTGCCAGCAGTGCTTGGGACAGATCATCCTACGAGCAGTACTTC. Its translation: CASSAWDRSSYEQYF.

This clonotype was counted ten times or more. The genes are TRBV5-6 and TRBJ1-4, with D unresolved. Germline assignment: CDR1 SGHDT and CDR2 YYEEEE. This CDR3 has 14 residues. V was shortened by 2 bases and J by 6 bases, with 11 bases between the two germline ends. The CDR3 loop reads CASSLWGAYEKLFF. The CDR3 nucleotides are TGTGCCAGCAGCTTATGGGGAGCCTATGAAAAACTGTTTTTT.

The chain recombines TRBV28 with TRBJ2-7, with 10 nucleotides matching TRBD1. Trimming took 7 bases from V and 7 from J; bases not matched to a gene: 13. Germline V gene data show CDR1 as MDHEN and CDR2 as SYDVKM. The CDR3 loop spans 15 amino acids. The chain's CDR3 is CASKTGTGVPGEQYF. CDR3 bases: TGTGCCAGCAAAACCGGGACAGGGGTCCCGGGGGAGCAGTACTTC.

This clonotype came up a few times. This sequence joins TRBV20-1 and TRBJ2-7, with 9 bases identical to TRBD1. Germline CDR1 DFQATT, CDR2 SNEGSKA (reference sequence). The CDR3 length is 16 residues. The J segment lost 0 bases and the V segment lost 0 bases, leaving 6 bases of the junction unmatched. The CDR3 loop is CSARDLGQGYSYEQYF. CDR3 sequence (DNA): TGCAGTGCTAGAGATCTGGGACAGGGCTACTCCTACGAGCAGTACTTC.

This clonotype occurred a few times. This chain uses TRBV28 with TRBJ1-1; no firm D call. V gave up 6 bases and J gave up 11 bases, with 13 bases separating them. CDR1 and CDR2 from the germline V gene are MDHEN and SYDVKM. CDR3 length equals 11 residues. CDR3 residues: CASSPGLGAFF. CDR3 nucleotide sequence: TGTGCCAGCAGCCCCGGGTTAGGGGCTTTCTTT.

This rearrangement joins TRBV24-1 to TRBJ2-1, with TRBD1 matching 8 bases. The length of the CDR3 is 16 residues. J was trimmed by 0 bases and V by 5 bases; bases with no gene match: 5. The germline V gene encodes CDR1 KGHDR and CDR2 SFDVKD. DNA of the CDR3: TGTGCCACCAGTGCCCGGACAGGGCGCTCCTACAATGAGCAGTTCTTC. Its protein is CATSARTGRSYNEQFF.

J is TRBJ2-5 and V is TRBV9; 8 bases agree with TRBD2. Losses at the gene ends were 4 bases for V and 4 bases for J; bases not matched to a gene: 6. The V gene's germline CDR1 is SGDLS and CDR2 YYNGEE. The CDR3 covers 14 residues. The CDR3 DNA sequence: TGTGCCAGCAGCTTATTGGCGGGAGGAGAGACCCAGTACTTC. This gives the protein CASSLLAGGETQYF.

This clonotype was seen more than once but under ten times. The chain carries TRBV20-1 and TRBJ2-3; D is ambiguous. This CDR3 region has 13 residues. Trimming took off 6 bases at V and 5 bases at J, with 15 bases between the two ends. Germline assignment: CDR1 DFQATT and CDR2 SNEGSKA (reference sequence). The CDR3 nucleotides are TGCAGTGCCAGACCTACCGAAGGAGATACGCAGTATTTT. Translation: CSARPTEGDTQYF.

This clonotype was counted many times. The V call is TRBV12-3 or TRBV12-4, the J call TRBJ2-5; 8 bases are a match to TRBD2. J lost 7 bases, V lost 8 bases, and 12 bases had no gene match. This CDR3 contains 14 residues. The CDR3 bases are TGTGCCAGCGGTCTCGGGACTAGTCTTGGGACCCAGTACTTC. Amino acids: CASGLGTSLGTQYF.

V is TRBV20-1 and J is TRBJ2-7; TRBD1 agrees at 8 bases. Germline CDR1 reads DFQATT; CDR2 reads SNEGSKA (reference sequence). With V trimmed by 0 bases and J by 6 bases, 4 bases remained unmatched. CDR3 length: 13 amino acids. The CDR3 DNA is TGCAGTGCTAGAGACGGACAGGGAACCGAGCAGTACTTC. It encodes CSARDGQGTEQYF.

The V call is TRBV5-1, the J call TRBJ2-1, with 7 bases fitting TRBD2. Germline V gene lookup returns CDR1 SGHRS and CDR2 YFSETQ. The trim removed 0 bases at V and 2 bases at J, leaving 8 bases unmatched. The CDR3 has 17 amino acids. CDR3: CASSLASTSAPYNEQFF. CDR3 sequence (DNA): TGCGCCAGCAGCTTGGCCTCAACTAGCGCCCCCTACAATGAGCAGTTCTTC.

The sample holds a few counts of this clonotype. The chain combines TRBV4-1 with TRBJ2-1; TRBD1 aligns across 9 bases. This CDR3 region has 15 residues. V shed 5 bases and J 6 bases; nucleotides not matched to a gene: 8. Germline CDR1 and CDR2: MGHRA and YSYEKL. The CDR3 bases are TGCGCCAGCAGCTCGGACAGGGGTGCTTCCAATGAGCAGTTCTTC. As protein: CASSSDRGASNEQFF.

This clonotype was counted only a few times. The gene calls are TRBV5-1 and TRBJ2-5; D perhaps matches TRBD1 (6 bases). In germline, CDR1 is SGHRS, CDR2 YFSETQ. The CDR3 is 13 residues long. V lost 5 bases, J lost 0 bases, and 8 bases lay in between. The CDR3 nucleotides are TGCGCCAGCAGATCAGGGGACCAAGAGACCCAGTACTTC. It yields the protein CASRSGDQETQYF. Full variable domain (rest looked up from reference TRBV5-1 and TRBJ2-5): KAGVTQTPRYLIKTRGQQVTLSCSPISGHRSVSWYQQTPGQGLQFLFEYFSETQRNKGNFPGRFSGRQFSNSRSEMNVSTLELGDSALYLCASRSGDQETQYFGPGTRLLVL.

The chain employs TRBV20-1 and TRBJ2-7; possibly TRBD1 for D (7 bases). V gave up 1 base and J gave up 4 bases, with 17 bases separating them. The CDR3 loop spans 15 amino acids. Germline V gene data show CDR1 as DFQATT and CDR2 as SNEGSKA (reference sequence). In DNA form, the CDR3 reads TGCAGTGCTAGAGTACCCGGGGGACAGCTTTACGAGCAGTACTTC. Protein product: CSARVPGGQLYEQYF.

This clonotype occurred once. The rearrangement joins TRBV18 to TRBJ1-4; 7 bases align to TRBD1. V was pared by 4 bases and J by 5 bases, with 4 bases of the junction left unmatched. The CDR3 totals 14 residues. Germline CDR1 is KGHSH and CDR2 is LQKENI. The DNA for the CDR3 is TGTGCCAGCTCACTAAGGGACAGCAATGAAAAACTGTTTTTT. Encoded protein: CASSLRDSNEKLFF.

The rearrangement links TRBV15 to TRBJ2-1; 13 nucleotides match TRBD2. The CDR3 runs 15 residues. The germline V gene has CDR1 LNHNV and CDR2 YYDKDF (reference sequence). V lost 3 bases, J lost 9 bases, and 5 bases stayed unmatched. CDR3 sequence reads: CATSSTSGRASEQFF. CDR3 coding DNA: TGTGCCACCAGCAGTACTAGCGGGAGGGCCAGTGAGCAGTTCTTC.

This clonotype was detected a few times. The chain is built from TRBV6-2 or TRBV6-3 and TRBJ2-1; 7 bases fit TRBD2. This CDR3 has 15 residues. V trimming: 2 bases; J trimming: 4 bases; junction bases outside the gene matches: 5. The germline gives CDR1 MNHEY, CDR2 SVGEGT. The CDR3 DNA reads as TGTGCCAGCAGTTACGCTAGCGGATTATACAATGAGCAGTTCTTC. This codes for CASSYASGLYNEQFF.

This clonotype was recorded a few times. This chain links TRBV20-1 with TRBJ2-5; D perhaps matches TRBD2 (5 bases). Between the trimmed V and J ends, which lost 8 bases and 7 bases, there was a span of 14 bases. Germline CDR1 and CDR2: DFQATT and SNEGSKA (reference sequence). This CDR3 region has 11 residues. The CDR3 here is CSSIAWGTQYF. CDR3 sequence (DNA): TGCAGTTCAATAGCGTGGGGGACCCAGTACTTC.

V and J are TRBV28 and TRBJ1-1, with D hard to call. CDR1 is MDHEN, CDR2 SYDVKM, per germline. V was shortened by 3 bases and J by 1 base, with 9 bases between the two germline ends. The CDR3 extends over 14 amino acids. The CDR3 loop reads CASSLFSRNTEAFF. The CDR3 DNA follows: TGTGCCAGCAGTTTGTTTTCCCGGAACACTGAAGCTTTCTTT.

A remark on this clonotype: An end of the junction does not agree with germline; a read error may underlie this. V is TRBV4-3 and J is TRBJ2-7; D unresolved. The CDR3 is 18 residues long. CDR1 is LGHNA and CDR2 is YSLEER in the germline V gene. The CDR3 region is CASSQDISSGLPSYEQYF. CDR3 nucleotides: TGCGCCAGCAGTCAAGATATATCGTCGGGCCTACCCTCCTACGAGCAGTACTTC.

The CDR3 loop is CASSYSTRIYNSPLHF. The CDR3 coding sequence is TGTGCCAGCAGTTACTCGACGAGAATCTATAATTCACCCCTCCACTTT. This chain joins TRBV6-2 or TRBV6-3 and TRBJ1-6, with unresolved D. This CDR3 is built from 16 residues. V was cut by 0 bases and J by 3 bases, with 9 bases left in between. The germline gives CDR1 MNHEY, CDR2 SVGEGT.

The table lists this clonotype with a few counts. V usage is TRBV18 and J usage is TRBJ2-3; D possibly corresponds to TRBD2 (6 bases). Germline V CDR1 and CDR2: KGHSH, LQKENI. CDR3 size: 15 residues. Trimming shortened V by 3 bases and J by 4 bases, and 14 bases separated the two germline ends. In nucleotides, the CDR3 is TGTGCCAGCTCACCCGGCCGGGGGAGGTCAGATACGCAGTATTTT. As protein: CASSPGRGRSDTQYF. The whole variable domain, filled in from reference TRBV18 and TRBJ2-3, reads NAGVMQNPRHLVRRRGQEARLRCSPMKGHSHVYWYRQLPEEGLKFMVYLQKENIIDESGMPKERFSAEFPKEGPSILRIQQVVRGDSAAYFCASSPGRGRSDTQYFGPGTRLTVL.

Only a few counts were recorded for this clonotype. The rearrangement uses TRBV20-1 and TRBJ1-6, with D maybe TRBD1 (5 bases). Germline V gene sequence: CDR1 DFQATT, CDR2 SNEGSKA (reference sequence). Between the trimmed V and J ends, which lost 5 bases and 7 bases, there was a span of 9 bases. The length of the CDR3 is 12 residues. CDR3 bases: TGCAGTGCTTGGGCAGGGAATTCACCCCTCCACTTT. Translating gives CSAWAGNSPLHF.

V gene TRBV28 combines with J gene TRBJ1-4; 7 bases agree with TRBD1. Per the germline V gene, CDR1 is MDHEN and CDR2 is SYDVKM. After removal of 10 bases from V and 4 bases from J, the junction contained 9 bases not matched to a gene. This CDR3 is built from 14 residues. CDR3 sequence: CATLSDRDNEKLFF. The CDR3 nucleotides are TGTGCCACCCTATCTGACAGGGATAATGAAAAACTGTTTTTT. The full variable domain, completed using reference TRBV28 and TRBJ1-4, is DVKVTQSSRYLVKRTGEKVFLECVQDMDHENMFWYRQDPGLGLRLIYFSYDVKMKEKGDIPEGYSVSREKKERFSLILESASTNQTSMYLCATLSDRDNEKLFFGSGTQLSVL.

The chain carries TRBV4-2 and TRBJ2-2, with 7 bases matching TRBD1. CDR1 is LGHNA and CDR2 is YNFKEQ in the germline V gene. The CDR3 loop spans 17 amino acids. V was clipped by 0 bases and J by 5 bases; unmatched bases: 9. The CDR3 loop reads CASSQDQGRGRTGELFF. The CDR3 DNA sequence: TGTGCCAGCAGCCAAGACCAGGGCAGGGGGAGAACCGGGGAGCTGTTTTTT.

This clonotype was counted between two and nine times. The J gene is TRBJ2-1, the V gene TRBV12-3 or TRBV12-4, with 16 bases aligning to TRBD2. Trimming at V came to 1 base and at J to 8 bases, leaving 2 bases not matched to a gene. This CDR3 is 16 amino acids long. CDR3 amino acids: CASSLEGLAGGDEQFF. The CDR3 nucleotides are TGTGCCAGCAGTTTAGAGGGACTAGCGGGAGGGGATGAGCAGTTCTTC.